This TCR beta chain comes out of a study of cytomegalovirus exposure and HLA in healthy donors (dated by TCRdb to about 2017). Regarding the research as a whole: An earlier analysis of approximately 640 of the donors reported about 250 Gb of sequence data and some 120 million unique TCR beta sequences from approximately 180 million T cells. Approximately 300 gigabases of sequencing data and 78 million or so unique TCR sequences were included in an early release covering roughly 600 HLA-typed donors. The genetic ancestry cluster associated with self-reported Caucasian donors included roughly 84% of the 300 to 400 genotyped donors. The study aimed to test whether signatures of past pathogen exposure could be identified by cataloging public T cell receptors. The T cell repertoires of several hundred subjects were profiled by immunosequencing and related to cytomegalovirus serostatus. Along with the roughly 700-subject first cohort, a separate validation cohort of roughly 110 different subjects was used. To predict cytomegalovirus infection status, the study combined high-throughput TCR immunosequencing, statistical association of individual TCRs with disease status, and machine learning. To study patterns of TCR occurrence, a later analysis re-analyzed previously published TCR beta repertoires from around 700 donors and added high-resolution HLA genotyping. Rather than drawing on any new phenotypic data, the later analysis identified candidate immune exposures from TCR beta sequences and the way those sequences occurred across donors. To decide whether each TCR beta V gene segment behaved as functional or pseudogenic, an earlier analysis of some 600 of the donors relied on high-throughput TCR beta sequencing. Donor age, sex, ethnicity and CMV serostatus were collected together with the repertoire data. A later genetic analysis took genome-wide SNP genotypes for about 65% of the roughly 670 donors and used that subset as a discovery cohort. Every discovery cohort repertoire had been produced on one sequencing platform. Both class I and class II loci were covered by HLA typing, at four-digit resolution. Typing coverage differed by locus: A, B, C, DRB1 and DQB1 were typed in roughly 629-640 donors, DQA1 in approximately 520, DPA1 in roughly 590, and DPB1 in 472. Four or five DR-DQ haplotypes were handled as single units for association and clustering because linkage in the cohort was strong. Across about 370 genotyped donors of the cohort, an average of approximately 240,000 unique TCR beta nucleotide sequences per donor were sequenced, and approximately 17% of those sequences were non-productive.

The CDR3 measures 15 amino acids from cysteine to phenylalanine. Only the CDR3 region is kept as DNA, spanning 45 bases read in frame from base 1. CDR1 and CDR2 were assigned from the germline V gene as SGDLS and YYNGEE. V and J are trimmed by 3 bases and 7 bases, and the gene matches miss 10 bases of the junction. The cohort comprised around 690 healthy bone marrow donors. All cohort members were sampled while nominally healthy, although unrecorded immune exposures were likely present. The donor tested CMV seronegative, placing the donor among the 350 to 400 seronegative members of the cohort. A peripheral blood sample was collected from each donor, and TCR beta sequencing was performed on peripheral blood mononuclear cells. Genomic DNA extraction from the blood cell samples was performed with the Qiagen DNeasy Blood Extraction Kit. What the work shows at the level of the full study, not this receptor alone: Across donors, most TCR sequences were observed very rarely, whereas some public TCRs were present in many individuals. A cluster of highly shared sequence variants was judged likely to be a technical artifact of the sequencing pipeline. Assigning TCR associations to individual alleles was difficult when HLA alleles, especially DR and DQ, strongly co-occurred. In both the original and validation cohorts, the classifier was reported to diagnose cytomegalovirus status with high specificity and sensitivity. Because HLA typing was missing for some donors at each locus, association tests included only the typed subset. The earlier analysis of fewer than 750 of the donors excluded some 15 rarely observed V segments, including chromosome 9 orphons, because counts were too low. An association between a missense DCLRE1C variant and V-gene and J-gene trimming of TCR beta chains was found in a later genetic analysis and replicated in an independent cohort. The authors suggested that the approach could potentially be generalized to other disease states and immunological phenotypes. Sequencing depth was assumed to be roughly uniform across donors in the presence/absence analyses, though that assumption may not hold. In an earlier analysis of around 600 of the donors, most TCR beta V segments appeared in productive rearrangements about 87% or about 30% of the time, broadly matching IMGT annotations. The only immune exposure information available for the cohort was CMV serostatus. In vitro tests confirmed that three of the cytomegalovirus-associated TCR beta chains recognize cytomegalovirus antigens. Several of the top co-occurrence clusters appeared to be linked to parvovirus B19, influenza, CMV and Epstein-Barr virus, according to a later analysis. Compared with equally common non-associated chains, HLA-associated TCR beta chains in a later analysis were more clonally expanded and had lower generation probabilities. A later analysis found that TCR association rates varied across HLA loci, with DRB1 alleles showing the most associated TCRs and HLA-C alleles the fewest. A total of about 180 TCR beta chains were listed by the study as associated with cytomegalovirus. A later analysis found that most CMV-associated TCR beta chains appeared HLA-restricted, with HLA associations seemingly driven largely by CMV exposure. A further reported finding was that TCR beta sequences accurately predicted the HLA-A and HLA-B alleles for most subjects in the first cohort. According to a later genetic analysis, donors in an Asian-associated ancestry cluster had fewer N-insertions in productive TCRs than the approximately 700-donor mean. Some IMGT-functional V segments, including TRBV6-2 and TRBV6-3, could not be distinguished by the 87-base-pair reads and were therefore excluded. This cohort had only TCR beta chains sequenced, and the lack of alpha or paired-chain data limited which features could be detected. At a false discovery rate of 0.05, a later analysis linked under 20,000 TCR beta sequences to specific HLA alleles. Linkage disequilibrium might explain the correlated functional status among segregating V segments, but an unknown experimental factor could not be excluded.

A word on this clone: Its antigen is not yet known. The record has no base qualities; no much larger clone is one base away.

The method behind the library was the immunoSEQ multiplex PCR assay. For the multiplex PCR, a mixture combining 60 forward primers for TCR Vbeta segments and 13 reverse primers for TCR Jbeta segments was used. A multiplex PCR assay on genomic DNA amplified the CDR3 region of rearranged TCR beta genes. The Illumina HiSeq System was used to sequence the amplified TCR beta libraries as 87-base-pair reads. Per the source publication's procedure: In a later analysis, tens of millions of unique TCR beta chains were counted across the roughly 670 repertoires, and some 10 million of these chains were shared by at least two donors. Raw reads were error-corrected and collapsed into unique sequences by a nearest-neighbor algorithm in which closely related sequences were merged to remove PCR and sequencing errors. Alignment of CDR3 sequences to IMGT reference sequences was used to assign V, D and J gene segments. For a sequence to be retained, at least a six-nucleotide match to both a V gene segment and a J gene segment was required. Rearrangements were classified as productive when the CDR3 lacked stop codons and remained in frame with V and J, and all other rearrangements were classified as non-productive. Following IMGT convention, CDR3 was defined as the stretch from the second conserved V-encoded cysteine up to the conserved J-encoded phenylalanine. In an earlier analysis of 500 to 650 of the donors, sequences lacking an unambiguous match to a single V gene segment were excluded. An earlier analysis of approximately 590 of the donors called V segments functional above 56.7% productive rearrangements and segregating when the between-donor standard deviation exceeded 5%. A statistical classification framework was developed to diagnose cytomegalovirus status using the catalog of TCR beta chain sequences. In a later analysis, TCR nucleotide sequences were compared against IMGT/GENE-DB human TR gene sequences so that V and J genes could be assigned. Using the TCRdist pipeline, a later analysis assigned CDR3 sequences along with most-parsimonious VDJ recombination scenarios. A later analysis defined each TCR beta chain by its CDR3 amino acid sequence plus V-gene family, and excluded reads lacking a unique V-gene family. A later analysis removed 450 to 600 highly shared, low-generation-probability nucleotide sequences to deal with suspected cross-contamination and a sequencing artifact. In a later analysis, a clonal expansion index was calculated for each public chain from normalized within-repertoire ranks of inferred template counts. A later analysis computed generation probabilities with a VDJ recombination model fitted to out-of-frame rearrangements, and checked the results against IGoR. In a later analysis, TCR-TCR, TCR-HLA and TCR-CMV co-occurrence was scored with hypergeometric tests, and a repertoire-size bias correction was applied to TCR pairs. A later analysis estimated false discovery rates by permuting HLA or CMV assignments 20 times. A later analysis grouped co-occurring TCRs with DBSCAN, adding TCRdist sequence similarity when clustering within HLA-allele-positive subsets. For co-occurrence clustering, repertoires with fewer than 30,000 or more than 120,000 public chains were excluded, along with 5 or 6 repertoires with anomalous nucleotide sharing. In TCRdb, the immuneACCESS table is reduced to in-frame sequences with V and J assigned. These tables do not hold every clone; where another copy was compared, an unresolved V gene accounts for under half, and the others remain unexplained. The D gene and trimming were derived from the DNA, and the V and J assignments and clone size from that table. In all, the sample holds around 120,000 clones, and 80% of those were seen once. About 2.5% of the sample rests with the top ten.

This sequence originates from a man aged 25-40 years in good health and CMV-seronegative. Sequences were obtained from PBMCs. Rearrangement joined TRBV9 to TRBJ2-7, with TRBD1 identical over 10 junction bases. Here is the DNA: TGTGCCAGCAGCGAGGGGGACAGGGGTTTTTGGGAGCAGTACTTC. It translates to CASSEGDRGFWEQYF.